This paragraph reports one T cell receptor (beta chain). This entry is derived from a study of blood T cell repertoires in COVID-19. Study details: T cells, B-cell-depleted T cells, or PBMCs supplied cDNA or gDNA.

The repertoire was sequenced with immunoSEQ multiplex PCR; TCRdb's copy has only in-frame clones and lacks some. The sample lists about 330,000 clones; over 80% were seen once. With 4 bases clipped from V and 3 bases from J, the junction kept 7 bases outside the gene matches. CDR1 and CDR2 from the germline V gene are SGHRS and YFSETQ. The CDR3 spans 16 residues. Cohorts were assigned according to the clinical history that participants reported. What the recovered Cohort 3 donors had was two negative PCRs, clearance, or symptom resolution. The clonotype originates from a young man who had recovered from COVID-19. The rearrangement joins TRBV5-1 to TRBJ2-6, with 7 bases matching TRBD1. Material for sequencing was PBMCs or T cells enriched from blood (not recorded which). The CDR3 reads CASSPGTVNGANVLTF. The CDR3 DNA reads as TGCGCCAGCAGCCCCGGGACAGTCAATGGGGCCAACGTCCTGACTTTC.